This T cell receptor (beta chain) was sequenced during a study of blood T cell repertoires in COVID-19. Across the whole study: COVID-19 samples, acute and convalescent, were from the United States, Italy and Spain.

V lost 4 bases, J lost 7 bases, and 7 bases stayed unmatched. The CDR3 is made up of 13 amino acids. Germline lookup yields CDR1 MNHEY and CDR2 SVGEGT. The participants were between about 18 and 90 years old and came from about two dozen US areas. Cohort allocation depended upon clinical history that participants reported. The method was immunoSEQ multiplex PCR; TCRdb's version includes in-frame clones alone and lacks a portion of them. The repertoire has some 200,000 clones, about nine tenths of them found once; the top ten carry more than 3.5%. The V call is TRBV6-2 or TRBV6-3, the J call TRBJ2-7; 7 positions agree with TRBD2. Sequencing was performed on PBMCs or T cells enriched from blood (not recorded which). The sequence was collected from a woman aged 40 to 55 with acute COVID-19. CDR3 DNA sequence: TGTGCCAGCAGTTTTCTGACTAGCTGGGAGCAGTACTTC. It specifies CASSFLTSWEQYF.